The 13 T cell receptor beta chains below come from one sample, sequenced in a study of T-cell memory formation after mild COVID-19. TCRdb used MiXCR to reprocess the 5' RACE reads, holding one entry per CDR3 protein. The table records about 350,000 distinct CDR3 sequences, around 27% of them present only once. Sequencing was carried out using PBMCs or a T cell subset sorted from them (not recorded which). The origin of the receptors is an adult woman who had mild COVID-19 (a few samples of this study predate the infection). Cell type and time point are not known.

The V gene is TRBV7-9, the J gene TRBJ2-7, with a weak D call TRBD1 (5 bases). This CDR3 is built from 13 residues. V gave up 4 bases and J gave up 6 bases, with 13 bases separating them. Germline V CDR1 and CDR2: SEHNR, FQNEAQ (reference sequence). The CDR3 region has the DNA TGTGCCAGCAGCTCTACAGGTTTGTTCGAGCAGTACTTC. Protein product: CASSSTGLFEQYF. Drawing the rest from reference TRBV7-9 and TRBJ2-7, the complete variable domain is DTGVSQNPRHKITKRGQNVTFRCDPISEHNRLYWYRQTLGQGPEFLTYFQNEAQLEKSRLLSDRFSAERPKGSFSTLEIQRTEQGDSAMYLCASSSTGLFEQYFGPGTRLTVT.

This clonotype has only a few counts. The chain carries TRBV27 and TRBJ2-5, with D possibly being TRBD2 (5 bases). The CDR3 runs to 13 residues. Trimming took off 6 bases at V and 5 bases at J, with 13 bases between the two ends. CDR1 and CDR2 from the germline V gene are MNHEY and SMNVEV (reference sequence). The CDR3 loop is CASRPLDGETQYF. CDR3 in DNA: TGTGCCAGCAGACCACTAGATGGGGAGACCCAGTACTTC.

This clonotype was seen more than once but under ten times. The genes are TRBV5-5 and TRBJ1-2; D is possibly TRBD1 (5 bases). Deletions cut 4 bases from V and 8 bases from J, with 21 bases between. The V gene's germline CDR1 is SGHKS and CDR2 YYEKEE (reference sequence). CDR3 length equals 15 residues. CDR3: CASSPLDTTSTGYTF. CDR3 sequence (DNA): TGTGCCAGCAGCCCCCTGGACACGACTTCGACGGGCTACACCTTC.

This clonotype was counted a few times. The V and J genes are TRBV5-1 and TRBJ2-7, with 8 nucleotides matching TRBD1. The CDR3 covers 15 residues. V lost 2 bases and J lost 5; bases outside the gene matches: 9. Germline V gene data show CDR1 as SGHRS and CDR2 as YFSETQ. The CDR3 is CASSFVTGAGNEQYF. Here the CDR3 DNA reads TGCGCCAGCAGCTTCGTGACAGGGGCTGGAAACGAGCAGTACTTC.

The chain uses TRBV4-1 and TRBJ2-6; D unresolved. The CDR3 has 14 residues. Per the germline V gene, CDR1 is MGHRA and CDR2 is YSYEKL. V dropped 0 bases and J dropped 4 bases, with 4 bases sitting between them. CDR3 DNA: TGCGCCAGCAGCCAAGATACCGGGGCCAACGTCCTGACTTTC. Its protein product is CASSQDTGANVLTF.

In this sample, this clonotype turned up many times. The chain has TRBV7-2 and TRBJ2-7; D unclear. This CDR3 is 11 amino acids long. Trimming removed 5 bases at V and 4 bases at J, with 6 bases between. Germline V gives CDR1 SGHTA, CDR2 FQGNSA. The CDR3 loop is CASSRNYEQYF. Here the CDR3 DNA reads TGTGCCAGCAGCCGTAATTACGAGCAGTACTTC.

The chain links TRBV29-1 to TRBJ2-7; D is possibly TRBD1 or TRBD2 (6 bases each). Germline CDR1 SQVTM, CDR2 ANQGSEA. V was trimmed by 4 bases and J by 3 bases, leaving 10 bases between them. This CDR3 contains 12 residues. The CDR3 nucleotides read TGCAGCGTTGGCAAGGGGGGCTACGAGCAGTACTTC. Translating gives CSVGKGGYEQYF.

This clonotype has more than one count but fewer than ten. This rearrangement joins TRBV15 to TRBJ2-1; D might be TRBD2 (5 bases). The CDR3 sequence is 15 residues long. With 1 base removed from V and 4 bases from J, the gap between germline ends came to 11 bases. The germline CDR1 and CDR2 sequences are LNHNV and YYDKDF (reference sequence). The CDR3, as DNA: TGTGCCACCAGCAGAGGGCCAGCGGAATACAATGAGCAGTTCTTC. Translation gives CATSRGPAEYNEQFF.

The count of this clonotype is one. The chain combines TRBV30 with TRBJ1-3; D is ambiguous. V lost 3 bases to trimming and J lost 0 bases, with 6 bases between them. Germline-derived CDR1 and CDR2 are GTSNPN and SVGIG (reference sequence). This CDR3 has 13 residues. CDR3 loop: CAWSLSSGNTIYF. CDR3 sequence (DNA): TGTGCCTGGAGCCTCTCCTCTGGAAACACCATATATTTT.

This clonotype was detected many times. This sequence joins TRBV18 and TRBJ2-7; tentatively, D is TRBD1 (6 bases). V was cut by 6 bases and J by 0 bases, with 12 bases left in between. This CDR3 contains 14 residues. Germline CDR1 and CDR2: KGHSH and LQKENI. The CDR3 is CASSVTGRSYEQYF. CDR3 DNA: TGTGCCAGCTCGGTGACAGGCCGCTCCTACGAGCAGTACTTC. Combining the CDR3 with reference TRBV18 and TRBJ2-7 gives the whole variable domain NAGVMQNPRHLVRRRGQEARLRCSPMKGHSHVYWYRQLPEEGLKFMVYLQKENIIDESGMPKERFSAEFPKEGPSILRIQQVVRGDSAAYFCASSVTGRSYEQYFGPGTRLTVT.

This clonotype was seen at least ten times. The J gene is TRBJ2-3, the V gene TRBV7-9; D is perhaps TRBD2 (6 bases). Germline V CDR1 and CDR2: SEHNR, FQNEAQ (reference sequence). V was pared by 4 bases and J by 10 bases, with 24 bases between. This CDR3 has 16 amino acids. CDR3 in DNA: TGTGCCAGCAGCTCCCTGAGTCACCTGACTAGTCCGCCGCAGTATTTT. Amino acids: CASSSLSHLTSPPQYF.

The rearrangement uses TRBV4-2 and TRBJ2-4, with D maybe TRBD1 (5 bases). This CDR3 region has 17 residues. V lost 0 bases and J 4 bases, leaving 16 bases between the germline ends. Germline V gene lookup returns CDR1 LGHNA and CDR2 YNFKEQ. CDR3 protein: CASSQDQGRVIKNIQYF. CDR3 bases: TGTGCCAGCAGCCAAGATCAAGGCAGGGTCATTAAAAACATTCAGTACTTC.

This chain connects TRBV6-6 to TRBJ2-7, with TRBD1 as a possible D gene (6 bases). Per the germline V gene, CDR1 is MNHNY and CDR2 is SVGAGI (reference sequence). This CDR3 comprises 14 residues. Deletions cut 6 bases from V and 5 bases from J, with 17 bases between. CDR3 amino acids: CASRSTGSSNEQYF. CDR3 DNA: TGTGCCAGCAGATCCACAGGGAGTTCGAACGAGCAGTACTTC.